The rows below give T cell receptor beta chains drawn from one sample of a study of T cell repertoires in cytomegalovirus infection. One entry per CDR3 protein, called by TCRdb with MiXCR from the reads. The table records over 300,000 distinct CDR3 sequences, more than 8% of them present only once. The material sequenced was PBMCs. Source of these receptors: a human donor in good health (CMV status not recorded). Some clones in this sample may be carry-over from other donors' samples. Each CDR3 is given with its conserved first and last residue. A D gene is named only where the DNA matches it firmly. Size tells how often a clone was seen (once, few, many) or the class of an expanded clone, and some rows leave it out.

j_call d_call v_call clone_size cdr3_nt cdr3_aa
TRBJ2-1 NA TRBV20-1 few TGCAGTGCTAGAGAGAGAGTAGCGACTAGGGAGCAGTTCTTC CSARERVATREQFF
TRBJ1-5 NA TRBV6-6 few TGTGCCAGCAGTTACGGAGGGCGGCCCCAGCATTTT CASSYGGRPQHF
TRBJ1-6 NA TRBV7-3 NA TGTGCCAGCAGCCAGGACAGTTGGGCACCCCTCCACTTT CASSQDSWAPLHF
TRBJ1-2 TRBD1 TRBV7-8 many TGTGCCAGCAGCTTGGTATCCGGGACAGGGAGTGGCTACACCTTC CASSLVSGTGSGYTF
TRBJ2-3 NA TRBV7-2 many TGTGCCAGCAGCTTAGGGATGGGCCCAGATACGCAGTATTTT CASSLGMGPDTQYF
TRBJ2-7 NA TRBV10-3 many TGTGCCATCGGCGGCGTGGGGAACTACGAGCAGTACTTC CAIGGVGNYEQYF
TRBJ2-1 TRBD2 TRBV7-6 NA TGTGCCAGCAGCTCGACTAGCGGGGCTTACAATGAGCAGTTCTTC CASSSTSGAYNEQFF
TRBJ1-2 TRBD1 TRBV5-1 NA TGCGCCAGCAGTTCCCCGGGACAGGGGGTCGACGACTATGGCTACACCTTC CASSSPGQGVDDYGYTF
TRBJ2-6 NA TRBV20-1 NA TGCAGTGCTAGAAGCCAGGCCAACGTCCTGACTTTC CSARSQANVLTF
TRBJ1-5 TRBD1 TRBV7-4 once TGTGCCAGCAGCATGACAGGGCAGGAACAGCCCCAGCATTTT CASSMTGQEQPQHF
TRBJ1-1 NA TRBV12-3/TRBV12-4 NA TGTGCCAGCAGTCCCTCTGGAGGGAACACTGAAGCTTTCTTT CASSPSGGNTEAFF
TRBJ1-1 NA TRBV25-1 NA TGTGCCGTGAGGACAGCAACGAACACTGAAGCTTTCTTT CAVRTATNTEAFF
TRBJ2-7 TRBD1 TRBV7-2 many TGTGCCAGCAGCTCGGGACAGGGGAGCTCCTACGAGCAGTACTTC CASSSGQGSSYEQYF
TRBJ2-1 TRBD1 TRBV27 NA TGTGCCAGCAGTCGCAGGGGGTACTACAATGAGCAGTTCTTC CASSRRGYYNEQFF
TRBJ2-7 TRBD1 TRBV6-2/TRBV6-3 few TGTGCCAGCAGGTCCGGGACAGCATTTTACGAGCAGTACTTC CASRSGTAFYEQYF
TRBJ2-2 NA TRBV12-3/TRBV12-4 few TGTGCCAGCAGAGGACAGTTCAGTACCGGGGAGCTGTTTTTT CASRGQFSTGELFF
TRBJ2-7 NA TRBV12-3/TRBV12-4 NA TGTGCCAGCAGTTTATATGGTAGCAGCTCCTACGAGCAGTACTTC CASSLYGSSSYEQYF
TRBJ2-7 TRBD2 TRBV7-2 many TGTGCCAGCAGCTTACTGGGACTAGCTCCCAACGAGCAGTACTTC CASSLLGLAPNEQYF
TRBJ2-4 NA TRBV11-3 NA TGTGCCAGCAGTTCGGGCAAAAACATTCAGTACTTC CASSSGKNIQYF
TRBJ2-7 TRBD2 TRBV12-3/TRBV12-4 few TGTGCCAGCAGACCTGCCAGCGGGAGCTCCTACGAGCAGTACTTC CASRPASGSSYEQYF
TRBJ2-5 NA TRBV7-2 many TGTGCCAGCAGCTTAGTCTCACCCGTTCTTCCAGAGACCCAGTACTTC CASSLVSPVLPETQYF
TRBJ1-1 NA TRBV19 NA TGTGCCAGTAGTCTCCCCTGGCAGGATGAAGCTTTCTTT CASSLPWQDEAFF
TRBJ2-1 TRBD2 TRBV2 many TGTGCCAGCAACTCCGGGACTAGCGGGGTTCAGGGTGAGCAGTTCTTC CASNSGTSGVQGEQFF
TRBJ2-1 TRBD2 TRBV7-2 many TGTGCCAGCAGCCCAAGAAGCGGGACCCATTCCTACAATGAGCAGTTCTTC CASSPRSGTHSYNEQFF
TRBJ2-5 NA TRBV7-2 many TGTGCCAGCAGCTTAGTGACTCAAGAGACCCAGTACTTC CASSLVTQETQYF
TRBJ2-1 NA TRBV7-9 many TGTGCCAGCAGCTTGGAAGGCTCCTACAATGAGCAGTTCTTC CASSLEGSYNEQFF
TRBJ2-7 NA TRBV13 few TGTGCCAGCAGCACCCGGGACTTTAATTACGAGCAGTACTTC CASSTRDFNYEQYF
TRBJ2-1 NA TRBV5-1 NA TGCGCCAGCAGCTTGGCTTCTGGCGGGGCCTACAATGAGCAGTTCTTC CASSLASGGAYNEQFF
TRBJ2-6 TRBD1 TRBV6-6 NA TGTGCCAGCAGGAAAATTATGGGGGCTCCGGGACAGGGGTCCTCCGGGGCCAACGTCCTGACTTTC CASRKIMGAPGQGSSGANVLTF
TRBJ1-5 NA TRBV28 few TGTGCCAGCAGCTTGCAGGGATATAGCAATCAGCCCCAGCATTTT CASSLQGYSNQPQHF
TRBJ2-5 NA TRBV15 NA TGTGCCACCAGCGGGTCCGGGAACCTCCAAGAGACCCAGTACTTC CATSGSGNLQETQYF
TRBJ2-7 NA TRBV4-2 many TGTGCCAGCAGCCAAGACGTTCAGTCCTACGAGCAGTACTTC CASSQDVQSYEQYF
TRBJ2-3 NA TRBV12-3/TRBV12-4 NA TGTGCCAGCAGTCCGTTGGGGAGCCCTTTTAGCACAGATACGCAGTATTTT CASSPLGSPFSTDTQYF
TRBJ2-5 TRBD1 TRBV6-5 NA TGTGCCAGCTGTTTGACAGGGGCCTACCAAGAGACCCAGTACTTC CASCLTGAYQETQYF
TRBJ1-5 NA TRBV29-1 NA TGCAGCGTTATTTCTGGGGGAATGGGCAATCAGCCCCAGCATTTT CSVISGGMGNQPQHF
TRBJ1-5 NA TRBV6-5 NA TGTGCCAGCAGTTACAAAGGGAGGGGGAGCAATCAGCCCCAGCATTTT CASSYKGRGSNQPQHF
TRBJ2-7 NA TRBV12-3/TRBV12-4 few TGTGCCAGCAGTTTGGGTCTCCTACACGAGCAGTACTTC CASSLGLLHEQYF
TRBJ2-7 NA TRBV20-1 few TGCAGTGCCTCCCCAGCAGGCGAGCAGTACTTC CSASPAGEQYF
TRBJ2-1 NA TRBV7-2 many TGTGCCAGCAGCTTCGGGGACTTATCCTACAATGAGCAGTTCTTC CASSFGDLSYNEQFF
TRBJ2-3 TRBD1 TRBV7-2 many TGTGCCAGCAGCAGGACAGGGGGCGAGGATACGCAGTATTTT CASSRTGGEDTQYF
TRBJ2-1 NA TRBV24-1 many TGTGCCACCAGTCTCCCGTCCGAGGGCAATGAGCAGTTCTTC CATSLPSEGNEQFF
TRBJ2-6 TRBD2 TRBV5-4 many TGTGCCAGCAGCTTGGCTGGTAGCGGGGGGCCGAGCTCTGGGGCCAACGTCCTGACTTTC CASSLAGSGGPSSGANVLTF
TRBJ2-2 NA TRBV19 NA TGTGCCAGTAGTGTCGGGGGAGCCGGAACCGGGGAGCTGTTTTTT CASSVGGAGTGELFF
TRBJ1-1 NA TRBV7-8 many TGTGCCAGCAGCTTAGCGGGACGGAGGACCACTGAAGCTTTCTTT CASSLAGRRTTEAFF
TRBJ1-1 NA TRBV7-2 NA TGTGCCAGCTTGGACAGCCCGGCGGCAGCTTTCTTT CASLDSPAAAFF
TRBJ2-3 NA TRBV28 few TGTGCCAGCAGTTTTGTGGAGAGCACAGATACGCAGTATTTT CASSFVESTDTQYF
TRBJ2-1 TRBD2 TRBV6-2/TRBV6-3 few TGTGCCAGCAGTCGAAGACTAGCGGGCATTAAGTACAATGAGCAGTTCTTC CASSRRLAGIKYNEQFF
TRBJ1-5 NA TRBV30 NA TGTGCCTGGAGTATGGGGGGCGATCAGCCCCAGCATTTT CAWSMGGDQPQHF
TRBJ2-3 NA TRBV6-5 many TGTGCCAGCAGTTACGGGACATCTACAATGGGTACGCAGTATTTT CASSYGTSTMGTQYF
TRBJ1-1 NA TRBV28 many TGTGCCAGCAGTTCCGGGACCGCCACTGAAGCTTTCTTT CASSSGTATEAFF
TRBJ2-7 TRBD2 TRBV12-3/TRBV12-4 once TGTGCCAGCAGTTTAATTCGGGGCGGGGGGCGTTCAGTGTACGAGCAGTACTTC CASSLIRGGGRSVYEQYF
TRBJ1-3 NA TRBV4-1 NA TGCGCCAGCAGCCAAGCAGGGACTGGAAACACCATATATTTT CASSQAGTGNTIYF
TRBJ2-7 TRBD2 TRBV20-1 NA TGCAGCACCTCTAGCGGGGGGGCCGGGACCTACGAGCAGTACTTC CSTSSGGAGTYEQYF
TRBJ1-1 NA TRBV27 NA TGTGCCAGCAGTCACCGACAGGCTCTGAACACTGAAGCTTTCTTT CASSHRQALNTEAFF